Ten or more counts support the clone carrying this TCR beta chain. Its antigen remains unidentified. Disease lasting under 3 months, a NOSPECS grade of at least 4, and a Clinical Activity Score of at least 3 were features of the ophthalmopathy patients. Patients were excluded for uncontrolled infection, other autoimmune disease, pregnancy or lactation. For the diagnoses, clinical symptoms, serum thyroxine and TRAb, thyroid ultrasound and orbital computed tomography were used. From germline, CDR1 is SGHAT and CDR2 FQNNGV. The CDR3 has 15 residues. Trimming left V 2 bases short and J 2 bases short, with 13 bases between. This sample was included in a study of T cells in Graves' hyperthyroidism and ophthalmopathy. The study, taken as a whole, reports: Blood held most thyroid clonotypes expanded above 0.001 frequency.

RNA transcripts provided the source from which TCR beta CDR3 regions were amplified. First-round RT-PCR with HTBI primers amplified the TCR CDR3 region. Each CDR3 protein is one row after TCRdb ran MiXCR on the multiplex PCR reads. This sample carries hundreds of thousands of distinct CDR3 sequences, over 15% of them seen once, and the ten largest clones take about 51%. The chain joins TRBV11-2 to TRBJ2-7, with D tentatively TRBD1 or TRBD2 (6 bases each). What was sequenced was blood. The sequence derives from a woman aged 55-70 years with Graves' ophthalmopathy. The CDR3 protein is CASSLSRGDPYEQYF. CDR3 in DNA: TGTGCCAGCAGCTTAAGTAGGGGGGACCCCTACGAGCAGTACTTC.